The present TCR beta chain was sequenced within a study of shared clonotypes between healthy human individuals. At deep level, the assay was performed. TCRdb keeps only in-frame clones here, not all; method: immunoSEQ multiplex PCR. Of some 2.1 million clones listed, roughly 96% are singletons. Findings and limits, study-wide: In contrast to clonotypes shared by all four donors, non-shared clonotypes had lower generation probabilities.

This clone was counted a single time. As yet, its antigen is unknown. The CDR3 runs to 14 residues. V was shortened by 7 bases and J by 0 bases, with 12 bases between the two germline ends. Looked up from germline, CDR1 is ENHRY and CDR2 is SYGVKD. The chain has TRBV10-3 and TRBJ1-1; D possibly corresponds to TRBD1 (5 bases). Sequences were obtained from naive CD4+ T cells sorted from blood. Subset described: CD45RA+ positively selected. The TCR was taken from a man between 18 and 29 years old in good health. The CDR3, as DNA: TGTGCCATCACTCCAGGGCGGATGAACACTGAAGCTTTCTTT. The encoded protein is CAITPGRMNTEAFF.